The next 15 T cell receptor beta chains were all read from a single sample in a study of PD-L1 blockade in urothelial cancer. Profiled with immunoSEQ multiplex PCR; TCRdb holds only in-frame clones, not every one. The data show 35,000 to 45,000 clones, about a third seen once. The material was tumor tissue, obtained before atezolizumab (anti-PD-L1) treatment. The origin of the receptors is a man aged 55 to 70 with urothelial cancer.

The rearrangement uses TRBV23-1 and TRBJ2-4, with D tentatively TRBD1 or TRBD2 (6 bases each). TRBV23-1 is treated as an ORF (open reading frame) with a function not yet certain. The CDR3 is 19 amino acids. With 6 bases removed from V and 1 base from J, the gap between germline ends came to 25 bases. The CDR3 here is CASSQDGGRVLRAKNIQYF. The CDR3 nucleotides read TGCGCCAGCAGCCAAGACGGGGGCCGGGTGCTTCGGGCCAAAAACATTCAGTACTTC.

This clone was detected only a few times. The chain couples TRBV5-3 to TRBJ2-2; D might be TRBD1 (5 bases). TRBV5-3 is reported as an ORF; its role is uncertain. V was shortened by 0 bases and J by 6 bases, with 9 bases between the two germline ends. This CDR3 contains 14 residues. This chain's CDR3 is CARSLAPGSGELFF. The CDR3 DNA is TGTGCCAGAAGCTTGGCCCCAGGGTCCGGGGAGCTGTTTTTT.

V usage is TRBV2 and J usage is TRBJ1-2; 11 bases are a match to TRBD1. This CDR3 is 14 amino acids long. V dropped 4 bases and J dropped 5; count of bases not matched to a gene: 3. In germline, CDR1 is SNHLY, CDR2 FYNNEI. Written as DNA, the CDR3 is TGTGCCAGCAGTGTTGGGACAGGGGGGTATGGCTACACCTTC. Its protein is CASSVGTGGYGYTF. Filled out from reference TRBV2 and TRBJ1-2, the complete variable domain reads EPEVTQTPSHQVTQMGQEVILRCVPISNHLYFYWYRQILGQKVEFLVSFYNNEISEKSEIFDDQFSVERPDGSNFTLKIRSTKLEDSAMYFCASSVGTGGYGYTFGSGTRLTVV.

This clone came up a few times. The chain combines TRBV19 with TRBJ2-1, with TRBD2 matching 15 bases. This CDR3 is built from 14 residues. J gave up 6 bases and V 6 bases, and 0 bases lay outside the gene matches. CDR1 and CDR2 (germline): LNHDA, SQIVND (reference sequence). The chain's CDR3 is CASRGLAGGNEQFF. CDR3 coding DNA: TGTGCCAGTAGGGGACTAGCGGGAGGCAATGAGCAGTTCTTC.

This clone was detected many times. The J gene is TRBJ1-6, the V gene TRBV6-8; D may be TRBD1 (6 bases). The V end lost 5 bases, the J end lost 4 bases, and 12 bases lay between the germline ends. Germline V gives CDR1 MNHGY, CDR2 SAAAGT. This CDR3 region has 15 residues. In DNA form, the CDR3 reads TGTGCCAGCAGTCAACCGGACAGTTATAATTCACCCCTCCACTTT. This gives the protein CASSQPDSYNSPLHF.

The chain employs TRBV18 and TRBJ1-3; 10 nucleotides match TRBD1. Trimming removed 4 bases from V and 3 bases from J; junction bases left unmatched: 6. Germline CDR1 KGHSH, CDR2 LQKENI. CDR3 length equals 16 residues. CDR3 in amino acids: CASSRRDRGLGNTIYF. Here the CDR3 DNA reads TGTGCCAGCTCACGTAGAGACAGGGGGCTTGGAAACACCATATATTTT.

This clone was seen only a few times. The sample carries other DNA sequences with the same CDR3. V and J are TRBV19 and TRBJ1-5, with TRBD1 matching over 8 bases. Germline trimming cut 7 bases from V and 2 bases from J; bases unmatched to any gene: 4. The V gene's germline CDR1 is LNHDA and CDR2 SQIVND (reference sequence). The CDR3 consists of 14 residues. The CDR3 region has the DNA TGTGCCAGTACATTGACAGGGGGCAATCAGCCCCAGCATTTT. Residues: CASTLTGGNQPQHF. Drawing the rest from reference TRBV19 and TRBJ1-5, the complete variable domain is DGGITQSPKYLFRKEGQNVTLSCEQNLNHDAMYWYRQDPGQGLRLIYYSQIVNDFQKGDIAEGYSVSREKKESFPLTVTSAQKNPTAFYLCASTLTGGNQPQHFGDGTRLSIL.

This sequence joins TRBV9 and TRBJ2-1, with 7 bases that match TRBD1. CDR3 length equals 16 residues. Losses at the gene ends were 0 bases for V and 2 bases for J; bases not matched to a gene: 5. Germline values: CDR1 SGDLS, CDR2 YYNGEE. The CDR3 is CASSVDLQGTYNEQFF. DNA for the CDR3: TGTGCCAGCAGCGTAGACCTACAGGGGACCTACAATGAGCAGTTCTTC. Full variable domain (remainder filled in from reference TRBV9 and TRBJ2-1): DSGVTQTPKHLITATGQRVTLRCSPRSGDLSVYWYQQSLDQGLQFLIQYYNGEERAKGNILERFSAQQFPDLHSELNLSSLELGDSALYFCASSVDLQGTYNEQFFGPGTRLTVL.

The V and J genes are TRBV29-1 and TRBJ2-1, with D perhaps matching TRBD1 or TRBD2 (6 bases each). The CDR3 runs 14 residues. V was clipped by 6 bases and J by 2 bases, with 14 bases between them. Germline CDR1 SQVTM, CDR2 ANQGSEA. CDR3 protein: CSVRWGATYNEQFF. CDR3 nucleotides: TGCAGCGTCCGTTGGGGGGCAACCTACAATGAGCAGTTCTTC.

The sample holds a few counts of this clone. The rearrangement joins TRBV9 to TRBJ1-5; 7 bases map to TRBD1. V shed 3 bases, J shed 5 bases, and the junction held 8 bases outside the gene matches. Germline V gene lookup returns CDR1 SGDLS and CDR2 YYNGEE. This CDR3 is 15 amino acids long. CDR3 sequence reads: CASSAGQTKDQPQHF. The DNA for the CDR3 is TGTGCCAGCAGCGCGGGACAGACCAAAGATCAGCCCCAGCATTTT.

This clone was seen a few times. This CDR3 is CASSLQGSDTDTQYF. The DNA for the CDR3 is TGTGCCAGCAGTTTACAGGGGAGCGACACAGATACGCAGTATTTT. The genes are TRBV6-8 and TRBJ2-3; 7 nucleotides agree with TRBD1. CDR1 is MNHGY, CDR2 SAAAGT, per germline. V was pared by 4 bases and J by 2 bases, with 6 bases of the junction left unmatched. The CDR3 length is 15 residues.

J is TRBJ2-7 and V is TRBV29-1; D possibly corresponds to TRBD1 (5 bases). The CDR3 totals 12 residues. Germline V CDR1 and CDR2: SQVTM, ANQGSEA. Trimming took off 6 bases at V and 4 bases at J, with 13 bases between the two ends. CDR3 sequence: CSVLDSPYEQYF. The DNA of the CDR3 is TGCAGCGTACTCGACAGCCCTTACGAGCAGTACTTC.

This clone has just a few counts. The CDR3 loop reads CASSLDGVGDTQYF. DNA of the CDR3: TGTGCCAGCAGCTTAGATGGAGTGGGAGATACGCAGTATTTT. The chain recombines TRBV7-1 with TRBJ2-3; no firm D call. TRBV7-1 is noted as an ORF with a role that remains uncertain. The CDR3 runs 14 residues. V shed 4 bases and J shed 5 bases, with 13 bases lying between them.

This clone has only a few counts. The chain recombines TRBV9 with TRBJ2-3; 8 bases align to TRBD2. This CDR3 has 17 amino acids. V lost 5 bases, J lost 0 bases, and 11 bases stayed unmatched. Germline V gene lookup returns CDR1 SGDLS and CDR2 YYNGEE. The CDR3 loop is CASRTRSGGFSTDTQYF. The CDR3 DNA reads TGTGCCAGCAGGACCCGGAGCGGGGGTTTCAGCACAGATACGCAGTATTTT.

The genes are TRBV28 and TRBJ2-1; 8 bases match TRBD2. CDR3 size: 15 residues. J gave up 4 bases and V 4 bases, and 6 bases lay outside the gene matches. Germline loops: CDR1 MDHEN, CDR2 SYDVKM. Here the CDR3 DNA reads TGTGCCAGCAGTTCAGCGGGAGAACTTTACAATGAGCAGTTCTTC. Translation gives CASSSAGELYNEQFF.